Presented here are 21 T cell receptor beta chains from one specimen sequenced in a study of T-cell memory formation after mild COVID-19. TCRdb recomputed calls from the 5' RACE reads with MiXCR, one row per CDR3 protein. The sample consists of about 210,000 distinct CDR3 sequences, approximately 30% of them appearing once. Sequencing was performed on PBMCs or a T cell subset sorted from them (not recorded which). The receptors come from an adult woman who had mild COVID-19 (a few samples of this study predate the infection). Cell type and time point are not known.

This clonotype was recorded a few times. The rearrangement joins TRBV4-3 to TRBJ2-1; D perhaps matches TRBD2 (6 bases). The CDR3 contains 17 residues. CDR1 LGHNA and CDR2 YSLEER come from the germline V gene. Trimming stripped 0 bases from V and 1 base from J, with 13 bases between. The CDR3 region has the DNA TGCGCCAGCAGCCAAGACCCTAGCGAGAGTTCCTACAATGAGCAGTTCTTC. Its translation: CASSQDPSESSYNEQFF.

The rearrangement links TRBV5-1 to TRBJ2-5; D perhaps matches TRBD1 (6 bases). Between the trimmed V and J ends, which lost 1 base and 2 bases, there was a span of 12 bases. This CDR3 is built from 15 residues. Germline values: CDR1 SGHRS, CDR2 YFSETQ. The CDR3 DNA follows: TGCGCCAGCAGCTTGCAGGGGACCTCACAAGAGACCCAGTACTTC. This translates into CASSLQGTSQETQYF.

The chain uses TRBV6-2 or TRBV6-3 and TRBJ2-2; D is undetermined. The V gene lost 3 bases and the J gene lost 6 bases, with 8 bases spanning the gap. Germline values: CDR1 MNHEY, CDR2 SVGEGT. The CDR3 length is 13 residues. Written as DNA, the CDR3 is TGTGCCAGCAGTTATTCTGCCTCCGGGGAGCTGTTTTTT. Its protein product is CASSYSASGELFF.

The chain has TRBV15 and TRBJ2-7, with TRBD1 matching over 7 bases. Trimming at V came to 1 base and at J to 9 bases, leaving 9 bases not matched to a gene. The germline gives CDR1 LNHNV, CDR2 YYDKDF (reference sequence). There are 14 residues in the CDR3. The CDR3 spells CATSRAGDRRGQYF. The CDR3, as DNA: TGTGCCACCAGCAGAGCCGGGGACAGAAGAGGGCAGTACTTC. The complete variable domain, with remaining parts taken from reference TRBV15 and TRBJ2-7, reads DAMVIQNPRYQVTQFGKPVTLSCSQTLNHNVMYWYQQKSSQAPKLLFHYYDKDFNNEADTPDNFQSRRPNTSFCFLDIRSPGLGDTAMYLCATSRAGDRRGQYFGPGTRLTVT.

The J gene is TRBJ1-2, the V gene TRBV5-1, with D perhaps matching TRBD1 (6 bases). The germline gives CDR1 SGHRS, CDR2 YFSETQ. The CDR3 is 12 amino acids. Deletions cut 4 bases from V and 4 bases from J, with 8 bases between. The CDR3 nucleotides are TGCGCCAGCAGCGGGGACATCTATGGCTACACCTTC. Amino acid sequence: CASSGDIYGYTF.

There are many counts of this clonotype. The chain combines TRBV12-3 or TRBV12-4 with TRBJ2-7, with D perhaps given as TRBD1 or TRBD2 (6 bases each). This CDR3 has 13 amino acids. The ends were cut back, 3 bases at V and 3 bases at J, with 9 bases in the middle. The CDR3 DNA is TGTGCCAGCAGTTTGGGGGGCAGCTACGAGCAGTACTTC. It translates to CASSLGGSYEQYF.

This clonotype was observed a few times. V is TRBV5-1 and J is TRBJ2-7; the D call may be TRBD1 or TRBD2 (5 bases each). V gave up 4 bases and J gave up 2 bases, with 13 bases separating them. The CDR3 length is 14 residues. CDR1 is SGHRS, CDR2 YFSETQ, per germline. The CDR3 here is CASSPGTVPYEQYF. The CDR3, as DNA: TGCGCCAGCAGCCCAGGGACGGTTCCCTACGAGCAGTACTTC.

This clonotype was detected only a few times. The chain has TRBV6-5 and TRBJ1-5; perhaps TRBD1 as D (6 bases). The V and J ends lost 5 bases and 2 bases respectively, with 13 bases between them. Germline V gene data show CDR1 as MNHEY and CDR2 as SVGAGI. The CDR3 is 15 amino acids. The CDR3 DNA is TGTGCCAGCAGTACCGGGGGCTTTGGCAATCAGCCCCAGCATTTT. This codes for CASSTGGFGNQPQHF.

This clonotype came up a few times. This sequence joins TRBV7-9 and TRBJ1-2; D is unclear. Per germline, CDR1 SEHNR and CDR2 FQNEAQ (reference sequence). The CDR3 is 13 amino acids. Deletions cut 5 bases from V and 4 bases from J, with 11 bases between. CDR3 sequence (DNA): TGTGCCAGCAGCCCGTGGCAAGCCTATGGCTACACCTTC. Translated, it gives CASSPWQAYGYTF. Using reference TRBV7-9 and TRBJ1-2 for the parts outside the CDR3, the full variable domain is DTGVSQNPRHKITKRGQNVTFRCDPISEHNRLYWYRQTLGQGPEFLTYFQNEAQLEKSRLLSDRFSAERPKGSFSTLEIQRTEQGDSAMYLCASSPWQAYGYTFGSGTRLTVV.

V gene TRBV19 combines with J gene TRBJ1-5, with 12 bases identical to TRBD1. Unmatched junction bases numbered 7, after V lost 8 bases and J lost 5 bases. The CDR3 sequence is 15 residues long. Per germline, CDR1 LNHDA and CDR2 SQIVND (reference sequence). The CDR3 is CASRPGQGAHQPQHF. CDR3 sequence (DNA): TGTGCCAGTCGTCCGGGACAGGGGGCTCATCAGCCCCAGCATTTT.

The chain employs TRBV29-1 and TRBJ2-3; D may be TRBD1 (5 bases). Per germline, CDR1 SQVTM and CDR2 ANQGSEA. The CDR3 covers 12 residues. Trimming took 6 bases from V and 0 from J, leaving 7 bases between them. CDR3 region: CSVRQSTDTQYF. The DNA of the CDR3 is TGCAGCGTACGACAGAGCACAGATACGCAGTATTTT.

The chain carries TRBV2 and TRBJ2-7, with 13 bases that match TRBD2. Unmatched junction bases numbered 3, after V lost 1 base and J lost 3 bases. Germline V gene lookup returns CDR1 SNHLY and CDR2 FYNNEI. The CDR3 runs to 16 residues. The CDR3 coding sequence is TGTGCCAGCAGTGAAGTACTAGCGGGAGGGATCTACGAGCAGTACTTC. It translates to CASSEVLAGGIYEQYF.

This clonotype was counted ten times or more. The gene calls are TRBV7-2 and TRBJ1-2, with D unclear. Deletions cut 10 bases from V and 0 bases from J, with 9 bases between. From germline, CDR1 is SGHTA and CDR2 FQGNSA. The length of the CDR3 is 12 residues. CDR3 loop: CATQGTNYGYTF. DNA of the CDR3: TGTGCCACCCAAGGGACTAACTATGGCTACACCTTC.

The chain carries TRBV9 and TRBJ1-1, with 10 bases matching TRBD1. V was pared by 3 bases and J by 6 bases, with 5 bases of the junction left unmatched. This CDR3 has 14 amino acids. Per germline, CDR1 SGDLS and CDR2 YYNGEE. The CDR3 spells CASSDRDRGSEAFF. CDR3 in DNA: TGTGCCAGCAGCGACCGGGACAGGGGCTCTGAAGCTTTCTTT.

The V gene is TRBV20-1, the J gene TRBJ2-3; 10 bases map to TRBD2. CDR1 and CDR2 (germline): DFQATT, SNEGSKA (reference sequence). The CDR3 runs to 15 residues. Trimming removed 0 bases from V and 2 bases from J; junction bases left unmatched: 2. The CDR3 region has the DNA TGCAGTGCTAGAGAGAGCGGGGGGGACACAGATACGCAGTATTTT. It is translated as CSARESGGDTDTQYF.

This clonotype was found a few times. The V and J genes are TRBV27 and TRBJ1-1; tentatively, D is TRBD1 (6 bases). CDR3 length equals 15 residues. V gave up 4 bases and J gave up 4 bases, with 16 bases separating them. Germline CDR1 reads MNHEY; CDR2 reads SMNVEV (reference sequence). CDR3 sequence reads: CASSWPGQGRTEAFF. Here the CDR3 DNA reads TGTGCCAGCAGTTGGCCGGGACAAGGACGCACTGAAGCTTTCTTT.

The chain combines TRBV24-1 with TRBJ2-1, with TRBD1 matching over 9 bases. Germline V CDR1 and CDR2: KGHDR, SFDVKD. Trimming removed 4 bases from V and 2 bases from J; junction bases left unmatched: 5. This CDR3 has 16 residues. The CDR3 coding sequence is TGTGCCACCAGTGAGTTACAGGGGGCCCCCTACAATGAGCAGTTCTTC. It is translated as CATSELQGAPYNEQFF.

The chain recombines TRBV6-6 with TRBJ2-7; 9 nucleotides align to TRBD1. This CDR3 is 13 amino acids long. The V gene end was trimmed by 5 bases and the J gene end by 4 bases; junction bases not matched to a gene: 3. CDR1 and CDR2 (germline): MNHNY, SVGAGI (reference sequence). CDR3 sequence (DNA): TGTGCCAGCAGTAAGACAGGGGGGTACGAGCAGTACTTC. Amino acid sequence: CASSKTGGYEQYF.

This clonotype appeared a few times. Sequence at one end of the junction differs from germline and may be a read error. This chain links TRBV29-1 with TRBJ1-4; D possibly corresponds to TRBD1 (5 bases). CDR3 length: 12 residues. From germline, CDR1 is SQVTM and CDR2 ANQGSEA. The CDR3 DNA follows: TGCAGCGTTGGTTCAGGGCGAGAAAAACTGGTTTTT. Its translation is CSVGSGREKLVF. The variable domain in full, completed from reference TRBV29-1 and TRBJ1-4, reads SAVISQKPSRDICQRGTSLTIQCQVDSQVTMMFWYRQQPGQSLTLIATANQGSEATYESGFVIDKFPISRPNLTFSTLTVSNMSPEDSSIYLCSVGSGREKLVFGSGTQLSVL.

The V gene is TRBV20-1, the J gene TRBJ2-3, with D hard to call. V dropped 6 bases and J dropped 6 bases, with 13 bases sitting between them. This CDR3 spans 12 amino acids. Germline values: CDR1 DFQATT, CDR2 SNEGSKA (reference sequence). The CDR3 coding sequence is TGCAGTGCGTACGGCTCAAGCGATACGCAGTATTTT. Its protein product is CSAYGSSDTQYF.

The chain has TRBV7-8 and TRBJ1-2; TRBD1 is a possible D gene (5 bases). Germline CDR1 is SGHVS and CDR2 is FQNEAQ. This CDR3 has 18 residues. V shed 0 bases and J shed 3 bases, with 20 bases lying between them. CDR3 in amino acids: CASSLAQLGDPTHYGYTF. The CDR3, as DNA: TGTGCCAGCAGCTTAGCGCAATTGGGGGACCCAACTCACTATGGCTACACCTTC.